This TCR beta chain was sequenced during a study of cytomegalovirus exposure and HLA in healthy donors (dated by TCRdb to the late 2010s). The study in broad terms: An earlier analysis of about 530 of the donors reported about 300 Gb of sequence data and 117 million unique TCR beta sequences obtained from roughly 170 million T cells. An earlier analysis of 450 to 750 of the donors used high-throughput TCR beta sequencing to judge whether each TCR beta V gene segment behaved as functional or pseudogenic. Besides the first cohort of roughly 640 subjects, a separate validation cohort made up of about 120 different subjects was used. The T cell repertoires of 550 to 850 subjects were profiled by immunosequencing and related to cytomegalovirus serostatus. Class I and class II HLA loci were covered by the typing at four-digit resolution. The study combined high-throughput TCR immunosequencing, statistical association of individual TCRs with disease status, and machine learning to predict cytomegalovirus infection status. Rather than drawing on any new phenotypic data, the later analysis identified candidate immune exposures from TCR beta sequences and the way those sequences occurred across donors. The study aimed to test whether cataloging public T cell receptors could reveal signatures of past pathogen exposure. Every repertoire in the discovery cohort had been generated on one and the same sequencing platform. Among roughly 400 genotyped donors of the cohort, an average of roughly 230,000 unique TCR beta nucleotide sequences was sequenced per donor, of which roughly 17% were non-productive. Typing coverage differed by locus: A, B, C, DRB1 and DQB1 were typed in roughly 620-630 donors, DQA1 in 500 to 550, DPA1 in some 610, and DPB1 in approximately 450. Approximately 310 gigabases of sequencing data and some 85 million unique TCR sequences were included in an early release covering under 650 HLA-typed donors. A later analysis re-analyzed previously published TCR beta repertoires from about 600 donors and added high-resolution HLA genotyping to study TCR occurrence patterns. The genetic ancestry cluster associated with self-reported Caucasian donors included 81% of the roughly 360 genotyped donors. Genome-wide SNP genotypes for about 60% of the roughly 670 donors were used in a later genetic analysis, which treated that subset as a discovery cohort. Four to six DR-DQ haplotypes were handled as single units for association and clustering, since linkage in the cohort was strong. Donor age, sex, ethnicity and CMV serostatus were compiled together with the repertoire data. The full study reports these points: Roughly uniform sequencing depth across donors was assumed in presence/absence analyses, although this assumption may not hold. In vitro tests confirmed that a few of the cytomegalovirus-associated TCR beta chains recognize cytomegalovirus antigens. The authors suggested that the approach could potentially be generalized to other disease states and immunological phenotypes. A further reported finding was that TCR beta sequences accurately predicted the HLA-A and HLA-B alleles for most subjects in the first cohort. Because HLA typing was unavailable for some donors at each locus, only the typed subset was used in association tests. In a later analysis, several top co-occurrence clusters were reported to appear linked to parvovirus B19, influenza, CMV and Epstein-Barr virus. Across donors, most TCR sequences were observed very rarely, whereas some public TCRs were present in many individuals. Most CMV-associated TCR beta chains appeared to be HLA-restricted in a later analysis, and the HLA associations seemed to be driven largely by CMV exposure. In a later analysis, HLA-associated TCR beta chains showed more clonal expansion and lower generation probabilities than non-associated chains that were equally common. Correlated functional status among segregating V segments might be attributable to linkage disequilibrium, but an unknown experimental factor could not be ruled out. The study listed 164 TCR beta chains as associated with cytomegalovirus. Broadly in line with IMGT annotations, most TCR beta V segments showed up in productive rearrangements about 87% or about 30% of the time in an earlier analysis of 450 to 750 of the donors. In a later analysis, 16,951 TCR beta sequences were associated with specific HLA alleles at a false discovery rate of 0.05. The cohort was sequenced for TCR beta chains only, and without alpha or paired-chain data the features that could be detected were limited. The earlier analysis of a few hundred of the donors excluded 15 to 20 rarely observed V segments, including chromosome 9 orphons, because counts were too low. A later genetic analysis associated a missense DCLRE1C variant with V-gene and J-gene trimming of TCR beta chains, and an independent cohort replicated the association. According to a later analysis, TCR association rates differed among HLA loci, with DRB1 alleles showing the most associated TCRs and HLA-C alleles showing the fewest. Assigning TCR associations to individual alleles was difficult when HLA alleles, especially DR and DQ, strongly co-occurred. Immune exposure information for the cohort was limited to CMV serostatus. Compared with the approximately 720-donor mean, donors in an Asian-associated ancestry cluster had fewer N-insertions in productive TCRs, according to a later genetic analysis. Some IMGT-functional V segments, including TRBV6-2 and TRBV6-3, could not be distinguished by the 87-base-pair reads and were therefore excluded. The sequencing pipeline was judged likely to have produced a cluster of highly shared sequence variants as a technical artifact. In both the original and validation cohorts, the classifier was reported to diagnose cytomegalovirus status with high specificity and sensitivity.

The junction shows trimming of 0 bases on V and 8 bases on J, plus 14 bases between the germline ends. The CDR3 starts with the cysteine, ends with the phenylalanine, and has 16 residues. Only CDR3 DNA remains: 48 bases, in frame from the first base. Via the germline V gene, CDR1 is MGHRA and CDR2 YSYEKL. Library preparation was by the immunoSEQ multiplex PCR assay. For the multiplex PCR, a mixture combining 60 forward primers for TCR Vbeta segments and 13 reverse primers for TCR Jbeta segments was used. The CDR3 region of rearranged TCR beta genes was amplified from genomic DNA by a multiplex PCR assay. On the Illumina HiSeq System, the amplified TCR beta libraries were sequenced as 87-base-pair reads. The source study handled its data this way. In a later analysis, roughly 80 million unique TCR beta chains were counted across the approximately 640 repertoires, and approximately 9.9 million of these chains were shared by at least two donors. A nearest-neighbor algorithm error-corrected the raw reads and collapsed the reads into unique sequences, merging closely related sequences to remove PCR and sequencing errors. CDR3 sequences were aligned to IMGT reference sequences to assign V, D and J gene segments. For a sequence to be retained, a match of at least six nucleotides was required to both a V gene segment and a J gene segment. Rearrangements were classified as productive when the CDR3 lacked stop codons and remained in frame with V and J, and all other rearrangements were classified as non-productive. CDR3 was defined according to IMGT convention as the region running from the second conserved V-encoded cysteine to the conserved J-encoded phenylalanine. Sequences without an unambiguous match to a single V gene segment were excluded from the earlier analysis of almost 600 of the donors. In an earlier analysis of 587 of the donors, V segments were called functional above 56.7% productive rearrangements and were called segregating when the between-donor standard deviation exceeded 5%. A statistical classification framework was built to diagnose cytomegalovirus status from the catalog of TCR beta chain sequences. A later analysis assigned V and J genes by comparing TCR nucleotide sequences with IMGT/GENE-DB human TR gene sequences. Using the TCRdist pipeline, a later analysis assigned CDR3 sequences along with most-parsimonious VDJ recombination scenarios. In a later analysis, each TCR beta chain was defined by its CDR3 amino acid sequence together with its V-gene family, and reads lacking a unique V-gene family were excluded. As a way to deal with suspected cross-contamination and a sequencing artifact, a later analysis dropped roughly 600 nucleotide sequences that were highly shared and had low generation probability. For each public chain, a later analysis derived a clonal expansion index from normalized ranks of inferred template counts within each repertoire. In a later analysis, generation probabilities were computed with a VDJ recombination model fitted to out-of-frame rearrangements, and the resulting probabilities were checked against IGoR. Hypergeometric tests were used in a later analysis to score TCR-TCR, TCR-HLA and TCR-CMV co-occurrence, with a repertoire-size bias correction applied to the TCR pairs. To estimate false discovery rates, a later analysis permuted the HLA or CMV assignments 20 times. A later analysis grouped co-occurring TCRs with DBSCAN, adding TCRdist sequence similarity when clustering within HLA-allele-positive subsets. Repertoires with fewer than 30,000 or more than 120,000 public chains, plus five repertoires with anomalous nucleotide sharing, were excluded from co-occurrence clustering. TCRdb took over this immuneACCESS table, retaining in-frame rearrangements with V and J assigned. Such tables are incomplete; in checked studies, under half of the missing clones stem from an unresolved V gene, and the remainder is unexplained. V and J calls and clone size are as listed in that table; D and trimming were resolved from the DNA. The sample table lists 150,000 to 200,000 clones, 60% to 80% of them with a count of one. The ten largest clones take up 2.5% to 3% of the sample.

A note on this clone: Its antigen is unknown. It has no much larger one-base neighbor in the sample; base qualities were not kept.

The cohort consisted of 600 to 700 healthy bone marrow donors. Cohort members were all nominally healthy when sampled, although unrecorded immune exposures were likely present. The donor was CMV seronegative and was included in the group of a few hundred seronegative cohort members. Every donor gave a peripheral blood sample, and the peripheral blood mononuclear cells from that sample were used for TCR beta sequencing. The Qiagen DNeasy Blood Extraction Kit was used to extract genomic DNA from the blood cell samples. Sequenced: PBMCs. The sequence came from a middle-aged man in good health and CMV-seronegative. The chain links TRBV4-1 with TRBJ1-6, and possibly TRBD1, on 5 matching bases. The CDR3 amino acid sequence is: CASSQDLYQGYSPLHF. The nucleotide sequence is TGCGCCAGCAGCCAAGATCTGTACCAGGGATATTCACCCCTCCACTTT.